This TCR beta chain came from a study of shared clonotypes between healthy human individuals (TCRdb year 2020). About the investigation overall: Three men and a couple of women, aged 18 to 49 years, made up the cohort. To increase sequencing depth and limit assay-specific biases, TCR repertoire library preparation and sequencing were carried out by different laboratories using diverse techniques. Each donor's leukapheresis produced roughly between roughly 0.85 and 10 billion PBMCs. Blood TCR repertoires of a handful of healthy adults were deeply sequenced to estimate repertoire size and the extent of clonotype sharing between individuals. For each donor, CD4 naive and CD4 memory were each given three plates, CD8 naive was given two plates, and CD8 memory was given one plate.

A note on this clone: Its recognized antigen is unknown. The record has no base qualities; no much larger clone is one base away.

Using the deep immunoSEQ assay, multiplex PCR amplified TCR CDR3 regions from genomic DNA. Genomic DNA extracted from each cell subset was distributed evenly over all wells of several immunoSEQ 96-well plates, and each plate served as one replicate. For sorted subsets, about 200 ng genomic DNA, equal to approximately 30,000 T cell genomes, was loaded into each replicate PCR. Purified libraries were quantified with a Qubit 3.0 fluorometer, sized on a Bioanalyzer 2100, and re-quantified with the KAPA Library Quantification kit. Every immunoSEQ 96-well plate was sequenced on a dedicated single-read 150-cycle Illumina NextSeq 550 flow cell. On the authors' methods: The immunoSEQ output contained only junctional sequences without quality scores, so filtering could not match that applied to full-length reads. Sequences were annotated with PyIR, a Python wrapper for IgBLAST v1.9, and V/J genes and CDR3 were assigned using IMGT germline references. Reads were removed for weak V/J assignments (E-value above 1e-6), missing CDR3, stop codons, out-of-frame junctions, or ambiguous translated residues. V3J clonotypes were defined as sequences sharing an identical inferred V gene, J gene, and CDR3 amino acid sequence. Percentage overlap between repertoires was computed as shared unique clonotypes divided by the size of the smaller repertoire. RTK rarefaction, the Chao1 estimator, and Recon v2.1 estimates of unobserved clonotypes were used to assess repertoire richness. Generation probabilities for all TCRbeta clonotypes obtained by the gDNA method from several donors were computed using OLGA. TCRdb carries this immuneACCESS record with in-frame sequences only. Its versions omit some clonotypes, under half of them owing to an unresolved V gene in the studies checked, with the rest unexplained. V and J calls and clone size are as listed in that table; D and trimming were resolved from the DNA. For this sample the table gives some 2 million clones, of which 85% to 95% were detected only once. The top ten constitute under 0.15% of the sample.

The V and J ends are trimmed by 5 bases and 8 bases, leaving 12 bases between them. In the germline V gene, CDR1 corresponds to MDHEN and CDR2 to SYDVKM. Counted from cysteine to phenylalanine, this CDR3 has 12 amino acids. Kept here is only the CDR3 DNA, which spans 36 bases and is read in frame from base 1. What the research found in general, with its limitations: Pairwise subsampling indicated that sequencing depth was expected to affect the degree of clonotype sharing among donors. Across a few donors, approximately 4.6% of naive CD4, 3% to 4% of naive CD8, roughly 2.3% of memory CD4, and under 0.45% of memory CD8 clonotypes were shared. The small number of donors limited the genetic and exposure-history diversity represented. Naive subsets generally had larger estimated clonotype richness than memory subsets did. Compared with non-shared clonotypes, the clonotypes found in all four sorted-subset donors had higher generation probabilities. Rarefaction of sorted-subset datasets indicated incomplete sequencing despite the large sequencing depth. Only blood was sampled, and tissue TCR repertoires likely differ from those in blood.

Donors were healthy HIV-negative adults with no recently reported acute infections or vaccinations. Every donor was a Caucasian adult residing in Nashville, Tennessee, USA. CD4+ T cells were enriched by magnetic negative selection, after which naive cells were positively selected on CD45RA and the negative fraction was taken as the memory subset. Blood was collected by leukapheresis, and PBMCs were isolated by Ficoll-Histopaque density gradient centrifugation and then cryopreserved in liquid nitrogen vapor phase. Analytical flow cytometry was used to check the purity and quantity of every magnetically sorted T cell population. From each sorted fraction, genomic DNA was isolated and quantified by UV absorbance on a Nanodrop 2000c.

Specimen: naive CD4+ T cells sorted from blood. Reading the label with the study, this specimen's cell subset or site is: CD45RA+ positively selected. The sequence is built from TRBV28 and TRBJ1-2; the best D guess is TRBD1, with 5 bases matching. The receptor comes from a man younger than 35 in good health. The nucleotide sequence is given as TGTGCCAGCAGTCAGGGCCTCCGAGGCTACACCTTC. Its translation is CASSQGLRGYTF.